The clone carrying this T cell receptor beta chain came up many times. Its target is unknown. Described time point: longitudinal time-point 3. From 2 million PBMCs stored at -80 C, the unsorted libraries were generated. These data originate in a study of neurological immune-mediated disorders. Findings and limits, study-wide: Private repertoires in all groups were suggested, as expanded clones shared no CDR3 amino acid sequences across subjects. Phylogenetically, 18 of 34 multiple sclerosis patients' repertoires fell into one related-CDR3 cluster, a possible signature.

The CDR3 is 14 amino acids. Germline V gives CDR1 WSHSY, CDR2 SAAADI. Trimming removed 7 bases at V and 0 bases at J, with 12 bases between. The method for making cDNA was 5'RACE, and it used 10-nucleotide random UMIs. Using its own MiXCR run on the 5' RACE reads, TCRdb lists one record per CDR3 protein. The data contain tens of thousands of distinct CDR3 sequences, about 4% of them seen just once; the ten biggest clones take up around 6%. The rearrangement uses TRBV10-2 and TRBJ1-1, with no clear D. Sequenced material: PBMCs. The TCR was taken from a woman aged 55-69 years with multiple sclerosis. CDR3 residues: CASKEGRLNTEAFF. Here the CDR3 DNA reads TGCGCCAGCAAGGAGGGCAGGTTGAACACTGAAGCTTTCTTT.